Listed here are 32 T cell receptor beta chains from one sample, sequenced in a study of technical replicates of blood from a few donors. The table came from immunoSEQ multiplex PCR; TCRdb's copy has only in-frame clones and leaves some out. Here the sample spans some 68,000 clones, roughly 96% being singletons. Sequenced material: T cells isolated from PBMCs. The source of these receptors is a human donor in good health.

The rearrangement uses TRBV6-6 and TRBJ1-4; tentative D call: TRBD1 (6 bases). Trimming took off 6 bases at V and 4 bases at J, with 12 bases between the two ends. The length of the CDR3 is 14 residues. Looked up from germline, CDR1 is MNHNY and CDR2 is SVGAGI (reference sequence). CDR3 sequence reads: CASRVRTDNEKLFF. DNA of the CDR3: TGTGCCAGCAGGGTCAGGACAGATAATGAAAAACTGTTTTTT.

This sequence joins TRBV10-1 and TRBJ2-1; 7 bases align to TRBD2. The CDR3 covers 14 residues. V lost 1 base and J lost 7; bases outside the gene matches: 4. In germline, CDR1 is WNHNN, CDR2 SYGVQD (reference sequence). For the CDR3, the DNA is TGCGCCAGCAGTGAGTACCAGGGAGGGAATGAGCAGTTCTTC. Amino acid sequence: CASSEYQGGNEQFF.

In its sample, this clone was seen a few times. The rearrangement links TRBV5-6 to TRBJ1-2; 9 positions agree with TRBD1. Per germline, CDR1 SGHDT and CDR2 YYEEEE. With V trimmed by 4 bases and J by 8 bases, 3 bases remained unmatched. CDR3 length: 12 residues. Here the CDR3 DNA reads TGTGCCAGCAGCACGGACAGGGGCGGCTACACCTTC. This translates into CASSTDRGGYTF.

V usage is TRBV11-3 and J usage is TRBJ2-1; 10 nucleotides line up with TRBD2. The germline V gene has CDR1 SGHNT and CDR2 YENEEA. This CDR3 is 18 amino acids long. With V trimmed by 2 bases and J by 8 bases, 15 bases remained unmatched. Written as DNA, the CDR3 is TGTGCCAGCAGCTTAAAAAGACCCGGGACTAGCGTCAGGGATGAGCAGTTCTTC. Protein sequence: CASSLKRPGTSVRDEQFF. Looking up the rest from reference TRBV11-3 and TRBJ2-1 gives the full variable domain: EAGVVQSPRYKIIEKKQPVAFWCNPISGHNTLYWYLQNLGQGPELLIRYENEEAVDDSQLPKDRFSAERLKGVDSTLKIQPAELGDSAVYLCASSLKRPGTSVRDEQFFGPGTRLTVL.

The V gene is TRBV5-4, the J gene TRBJ2-3, with 8 positions matching TRBD2. The V gene end was trimmed by 0 bases and the J gene end by 3 bases; junction bases not matched to a gene: 3. From germline, CDR1 is SGHNT and CDR2 YYREEE (reference sequence). CDR3 length: 15 residues. The CDR3 spells CASSLGRGGTDTQYF. In DNA, the CDR3 is TGTGCCAGCAGCTTGGGTCGGGGGGGTACAGATACGCAGTATTTT.

The chain joins TRBV29-1 to TRBJ2-1; 7 bases are a match to TRBD1. CDR1 and CDR2 (germline): SQVTM, ANQGSEA. V shed 6 bases and J 5 bases; nucleotides not matched to a gene: 10. CDR3 length: 14 residues. CDR3 nucleotide sequence: TGCAGCGTGGAAAACCGGGACAGAAACAATGAGCAGTTCTTC. Translated, it gives CSVENRDRNNEQFF.

The chain carries TRBV12-5 and TRBJ2-1, with 11 bases aligning to TRBD2. The CDR3 covers 19 residues. V gave up 0 bases and J gave up 2 bases; unmatched junction bases: 9. Germline assignment: CDR1 LGHNT and CDR2 FRNRAP. The CDR3 DNA follows: TGTGCTAGTGGTTTGGTACAACTAGCGGGGGCCCTCCCCTACAATGAGCAGTTCTTC. Residues: CASGLVQLAGALPYNEQFF.

This clone turned up a few times. This chain connects TRBV15 to TRBJ1-3, with D unclear. The CDR3 covers 16 residues. The germline V gene encodes CDR1 LNHNV and CDR2 YYDKDF (reference sequence). The V gene lost 0 bases and the J gene lost 0 bases, with 9 bases spanning the gap. The CDR3 DNA follows: TGTGCCACCAGCAGAGATCACAGTGGCTCTGGAAACACCATATATTTT. Translating gives CATSRDHSGSGNTIYF.

J is TRBJ1-5 and V is TRBV7-9; D is perhaps TRBD1 (6 bases). The CDR3 is 16 residues long. Per germline, CDR1 SEHNR and CDR2 FQNEAQ (reference sequence). V lost 4 bases and J 2 bases, leaving 15 bases between the germline ends. CDR3 coding DNA: TGTGCCAGCAGCTCTCAGGGGACCTTAGGCAATCAGCCCCAGCATTTT. As protein: CASSSQGTLGNQPQHF.

The V gene is TRBV6-6, the J gene TRBJ2-7; 10 nucleotides match TRBD2. The germline V gene encodes CDR1 MNHNY and CDR2 SVGAGI (reference sequence). V lost 4 bases and J lost 7; bases outside the gene matches: 7. This CDR3 spans 14 amino acids. The CDR3 region has the DNA TGTGCCAGCAGTTCTACTAAGCGGGGGGGTGAGCAGTACTTC. This gives the protein CASSSTKRGGEQYF.

The chain joins TRBV4-2 to TRBJ2-7, with TRBD1 matching over 9 bases. This CDR3 spans 16 amino acids. V lost 0 bases to trimming and J lost 0 bases; unmatched junction nucleotides: 3. Germline V gene sequence: CDR1 LGHNA, CDR2 YNFKEQ. The CDR3 spells CASSQDGQGSSYEQYF. For the CDR3, the DNA is TGTGCCAGCAGCCAAGACGGACAGGGGAGCTCCTACGAGCAGTACTTC.

The chain joins TRBV2 to TRBJ2-7; TRBD2 matches 9 bases. CDR3 length equals 16 residues. Germline lookup yields CDR1 SNHLY and CDR2 FYNNEI. V was clipped by 6 bases and J by 0 bases; unmatched bases: 9. This CDR3 reads CASRDLAGRSSYEQYF. The CDR3 DNA follows: TGTGCCAGCAGGGATCTAGCGGGGAGGAGCTCCTACGAGCAGTACTTC.

The chain carries TRBV15 and TRBJ1-5; unclear D gene. The germline V and J ends were trimmed by 0 bases and 1 base, with 13 bases remaining between them. Germline V CDR1 and CDR2: LNHNV, YYDKDF (reference sequence). The CDR3 totals 17 residues. CDR3 amino acids: CATSRDSLHLSNQPQHF. The CDR3 DNA reads TGTGCCACCAGCAGAGATTCACTTCACCTAAGCAATCAGCCCCAGCATTTT. Looking up the rest from reference TRBV15 and TRBJ1-5 gives the full variable domain: DAMVIQNPRYQVTQFGKPVTLSCSQTLNHNVMYWYQQKSSQAPKLLFHYYDKDFNNEADTPDNFQSRRPNTSFCFLDIRSPGLGDTAMYLCATSRDSLHLSNQPQHFGDGTRLSIL.

The chain employs TRBV7-6 and TRBJ2-7; 8 nucleotides line up with TRBD2. The V and J ends lost 1 base and 5 bases, in that order; junction bases with no gene match: 10. The CDR3 length is 16 residues. CDR1 is SGHVS, CDR2 FNYEAQ, per germline. The CDR3: CASSLEIFIGGDEQYF. Here the CDR3 DNA reads TGTGCCAGCAGCTTAGAAATTTTTATCGGGGGGGACGAGCAGTACTTC.

This sequence joins TRBV7-2 and TRBJ2-2; no firm D call. Germline V gene sequence: CDR1 SGHTA, CDR2 FQGNSA. This CDR3 is 15 amino acids long. Trimming stripped 2 bases from V and 3 bases from J, with 10 bases between. CDR3 coding DNA: TGTGCCAGCAGCTTAATCTCCCCTTACACCGGGGAGCTGTTTTTT. Amino acid sequence: CASSLISPYTGELFF.

The chain combines TRBV6-1 with TRBJ1-1; D not resolved. The V gene's germline CDR1 is MNHNS and CDR2 SASEGT. The CDR3 runs to 11 residues. Trimming took 7 bases from V and 7 from J, leaving 10 bases between them. CDR3 loop: CASTEEGEAFF. CDR3 bases: TGTGCCAGCACCGAGGAGGGTGAAGCTTTCTTT.

This chain joins TRBV19 and TRBJ1-6, with 7 bases identical to TRBD1. The V gene end was trimmed by 5 bases and the J gene end by 7 bases; junction bases not matched to a gene: 11. The CDR3 is made up of 16 amino acids. Germline lookup yields CDR1 LNHDA and CDR2 SQIVND (reference sequence). The CDR3 protein is CASSPTTGTRNSPLHF. The CDR3 DNA follows: TGTGCCAGTAGTCCTACGACAGGGACTAGAAATTCACCCCTCCACTTT.

This chain uses TRBV5-6 with TRBJ2-5; TRBD2 matches 7 bases. The germline V gene encodes CDR1 SGHDT and CDR2 YYEEEE. V lost 4 bases to trimming and J lost 5 bases; unmatched junction nucleotides: 8. The CDR3 loop spans 14 amino acids. The CDR3 nucleotides are TGTGCCAGCAGCCGAAGAGCGGGGTTGGAGACCCAGTACTTC. It yields the protein CASSRRAGLETQYF.

V usage is TRBV5-1 and J usage is TRBJ2-5, with 9 bases identical to TRBD2. Germline loops: CDR1 SGHRS, CDR2 YFSETQ. Unmatched junction bases numbered 9, after V lost 1 base and J lost 5 bases. The CDR3 has 16 residues. CDR3 nucleotides: TGCGCCAGCAGCTTGTCTTTTAGCGGGGGTCGGGAGACCCAGTACTTC. Encoded protein: CASSLSFSGGRETQYF.

In this sample, this clone turned up once. The chain links TRBV21-1 to TRBJ2-1; no DNA check was done on the table's D call, TRBD2. TRBV21-1 corresponds to a pseudogene. CDR3 length: 16 amino acids. CDR3 loop: CASVDSSGVSYNEQFF. Here the CDR3 DNA reads TGTGCCAGCGTAGATTCAAGCGGGGTATCCTACAATGAGCAGTTCTTC.

The chain has TRBV6-1 and TRBJ1-2, with a weak D call TRBD1 (5 bases). The CDR3 has 14 residues. Trimming removed 6 bases at V and 2 bases at J, with 13 bases between. Germline values: CDR1 MNHNS, CDR2 SASEGT. The CDR3 DNA reads as TGTGCCAGCAGGTTGGCAGGGTCCAACTATGGCTACACCTTC. The encoded protein is CASRLAGSNYGYTF.

The table lists this clone with a few counts. The V and J genes are TRBV7-6 and TRBJ1-1; D not resolved. This CDR3 has 13 residues. CDR1 is SGHVS and CDR2 is FNYEAQ in the germline V gene. The germline V and J ends were trimmed by 5 bases and 5 bases, with 12 bases remaining between them. CDR3 protein: CASSKQERTEAFF. The DNA for the CDR3 is TGTGCCAGCAGCAAGCAAGAGAGGACTGAAGCTTTCTTT.

This rearrangement joins TRBV30 to TRBJ2-7; tentative D call: TRBD1 (6 bases). The length of the CDR3 is 15 residues. CDR1 is GTSNPN, CDR2 SVGIG, per germline (reference sequence). Trimming removed 6 bases from V and 4 bases from J, with 22 bases in between. The CDR3 DNA follows: TGTGCCTGTATAAACCGGGACAACGGGTTATACGAGCAGTACTTC. This translates into CACINRDNGLYEQYF. Complete variable domain (other parts from reference TRBV30 and TRBJ2-7): SQTIHQWPATLVQPVGSPLSLECTVEGTSNPNLYWYRQAAGRGLQLLFYSVGIGQISSEVPQNLSASRPQDRQFILSSKKLLLSDSGFYLCACINRDNGLYEQYFGPGTRLTVT.

The chain has TRBV9 and TRBJ1-1, with no clear D. The CDR3 covers 14 residues. CDR1 is SGDLS and CDR2 is YYNGEE in the germline V gene. V was clipped by 3 bases and J by 4 bases, with 13 bases between them. The CDR3 region is CASSAEGMFTEAFF. The DNA for the CDR3 is TGTGCCAGCAGCGCTGAGGGTATGTTCACTGAAGCTTTCTTT.

This clone was observed once. J is TRBJ1-4 and V is TRBV27; weak D call: TRBD1 (6 bases). Germline values: CDR1 MNHEY, CDR2 SMNVEV (reference sequence). With 4 bases removed from V and 9 bases from J, the gap between germline ends came to 18 bases. The CDR3 runs 15 residues. The CDR3 bases are TGTGCCAGCAGTTCGACAGGTGGCGCAAATCAAAAACTGTTTTTT. It codes for CASSSTGGANQKLFF.

The V call is TRBV10-3, the J call TRBJ2-7; 7 bases agree with TRBD2. The germline V gene has CDR1 ENHRY and CDR2 SYGVKD. The V gene end was trimmed by 6 bases and the J gene end by 3 bases; junction bases not matched to a gene: 5. The CDR3 consists of 13 residues. The CDR3 bases are TGTGCCATCAGCAGACCGGGAGGCTACGAGCAGTACTTC. It is translated as CAISRPGGYEQYF.

The V and J genes are TRBV18 and TRBJ2-7; D is perhaps TRBD2 (6 bases). Germline values: CDR1 KGHSH, CDR2 LQKENI. The CDR3 is 16 residues long. The V and J ends lost 1 base and 0 bases respectively, with 13 bases between them. The CDR3 reads CASSPQAGPYSYEQYF. CDR3 DNA: TGTGCCAGCTCACCACAGGCGGGACCGTACTCCTACGAGCAGTACTTC.

The chain recombines TRBV6-1 with TRBJ1-5; D call uncertain. V was cut by 7 bases and J by 2 bases, with 15 bases left in between. CDR1 MNHNS and CDR2 SASEGT come from the germline V gene. This CDR3 contains 15 residues. The CDR3 loop is CASNHIPGGNQPQHF. The CDR3, as DNA: TGTGCCAGCAACCATATACCCGGAGGCAATCAGCCCCAGCATTTT.

V is TRBV10-3 and J is TRBJ1-2; 7 nucleotides agree with TRBD1. Germline CDR1 is ENHRY and CDR2 is SYGVKD. The CDR3 extends over 11 amino acids. With 9 bases clipped from V and 7 bases from J, the junction kept 5 bases outside the gene matches. The CDR3 DNA reads TGTGCCATATTGACAGGGTTTGGCTACACCTTC. Its translation is CAILTGFGYTF.

The gene calls are TRBV5-1 and TRBJ1-2; 10 bases fit TRBD1. Germline lookup yields CDR1 SGHRS and CDR2 YFSETQ. V dropped 0 bases and J dropped 3; count of bases not matched to a gene: 8. The CDR3 runs 17 residues. In DNA form, the CDR3 reads TGCGCCAGCAGCTTGGACCCGGGACAGGGGCACGACTATGGCTACACCTTC. Its translation: CASSLDPGQGHDYGYTF.

V and J are TRBV6-5 and TRBJ1-1; tentatively, D is TRBD1 (6 bases). V was shortened by 2 bases and J by 3 bases, with 7 bases between the two germline ends. The germline CDR1 and CDR2 sequences are MNHEY and SVGAGI. This CDR3 has 13 amino acids. The CDR3 bases are TGTGCCAGCAGTTACAAGGGGGACACTGAAGCTTTCTTT. As protein: CASSYKGDTEAFF.

J is TRBJ1-2 and V is TRBV5-6, with D maybe TRBD1 (6 bases). Germline CDR1 SGHDT, CDR2 YYEEEE. V was shortened by 2 bases and J by 2 bases, with 7 bases between the two germline ends. This CDR3 contains 13 residues. CDR3 residues: CASSLGQNYGYTF. The DNA for the CDR3 is TGTGCCAGCAGCTTAGGACAGAACTATGGCTACACCTTC.